This T cell receptor (beta chain) was documented in a study of monozygotic twins with inflammatory bowel disease. CDR3 length: 15 amino acids. Germline V gives CDR1 SGHNT, CDR2 YYREEE (reference sequence). With the 5' RACE reads reprocessed, TCRdb shows one record per CDR3 protein and no DNA. The table for this sample gives tens of thousands of distinct CDR3 sequences. Specimen: blood. The source of this sequence is a human donor with ulcerative colitis or Crohn's disease, or a healthy co-twin of an affected twin (not recorded which). This chain links TRBV5-4 with TRBJ1-2; TCRdb gives TRBD1 as the D gene, but with no DNA this cannot be confirmed. The CDR3 sequence is CASSLDNRGSYGYTF. The variable domain in full, completed from reference TRBV5-4 and TRBJ1-2, reads ETGVTQSPTHLIKTRGQQVTLRCSSQSGHNTVSWYQQALGQGPQFIFQYYREEENGRGNFPPRFSGLQFPNYSSELNVNALELDDSALYLCASSLDNRGSYGYTFGSGTRLTVV.